These T cell receptor beta chains were read from a single sample in a study of blood T cell repertoires in COVID-19. This table comes from immunoSEQ multiplex PCR, and its TCRdb copy is limited to in-frame clones, with some not included. The sample includes fewer than 300,000 clones, approximately 91% seen only once; the top ten take approximately 2.5%. The sequenced sample consisted of PBMCs or T cells enriched from blood (not recorded which). These receptors were obtained from a woman between 35 and 50 years old with acute COVID-19. The conserved cysteine and the conserved F or W are not part of the CDR3 here. Not every row has a clone size; where given, it reads once, few, many or a size class.

v_gene: TRBV2
j_gene: TRBJ1-5
abundance: -
CDR3aa: ASSTEGDWKNQPQH

v_gene: TRBV18
j_gene: TRBJ2-7
abundance: few
CDR3aa: ASSLTLTTAHEQY

v_gene: TRBV11-3
j_gene: TRBJ2-7
abundance: -
CDR3aa: ASSFSGLAGVASYEQY

v_gene: TRBV5-1
j_gene: TRBJ2-7
abundance: -
CDR3aa: ASSLGLAGMSYEQY

v_gene: TRBV2
j_gene: TRBJ1-6
abundance: -
CDR3aa: ASSAGQGDNSPLH

v_gene: TRBV18
j_gene: TRBJ1-2
abundance: -
CDR3aa: ASSFTGGVDGYT

v_gene: TRBV18
j_gene: TRBJ2-1
abundance: -
CDR3aa: ASRPGQGYNEQF

v_gene: TRBV7-9
j_gene: TRBJ2-7
abundance: -
CDR3aa: ASSLAQGASQY

v_gene: TRBV4-1
j_gene: TRBJ2-1
abundance: -
CDR3aa: ASSHPMGQINEQF

v_gene: TRBV10-3
j_gene: TRBJ1-5
abundance: -
CDR3aa: AISESWRGQPQH

v_gene: TRBV6-1
j_gene: TRBJ1-5
abundance: -
CDR3aa: ASSENRRVVFDQPQH

v_gene: TRBV28
j_gene: TRBJ1-5
abundance: -
CDR3aa: ASSLAGSNQPQH

v_gene: TRBV28
j_gene: TRBJ1-4
abundance: -
CDR3aa: ASSNDRDRVFYNEKLF

v_gene: TRBV18
j_gene: TRBJ2-2
abundance: -
CDR3aa: ASSPRDSEHRGAV

v_gene: TRBV11-3
j_gene: TRBJ2-5
abundance: few
CDR3aa: ASSRALAAQETQY

v_gene: TRBV4-1
j_gene: TRBJ2-2
abundance: -
CDR3aa: ASSRGTSASTGELF

v_gene: TRBV6-5
j_gene: TRBJ2-3
abundance: -
CDR3aa: ASSYSWPDTQY

v_gene: TRBV29-1
j_gene: TRBJ1-2
abundance: -
CDR3aa: SVRVFGYGYT

v_gene: TRBV2
j_gene: TRBJ2-7
abundance: once
CDR3aa: ASSDLGGGSYEQY

v_gene: TRBV7-9
j_gene: TRBJ2-7
abundance: -
CDR3aa: ASSTPTSGSYEQY

v_gene: TRBV5-1
j_gene: TRBJ1-2
abundance: once
CDR3aa: ASRKTGNYGYT

v_gene: TRBV11-1
j_gene: TRBJ2-7
abundance: -
CDR3aa: ASSLVEGSYEQY

v_gene: TRBV7-8
j_gene: TRBJ1-3
abundance: -
CDR3aa: ASSPGTWDRISLGNTIY

v_gene: TRBV19
j_gene: TRBJ1-2
abundance: -
CDR3aa: ASSILGTQTTYGYT

v_gene: TRBV15
j_gene: TRBJ2-2
abundance: -
CDR3aa: ATSREGGAHTGELF

v_gene: TRBV6-2/TRBV6-3
j_gene: TRBJ2-5
abundance: -
CDR3aa: ASSYSWARGQETQY

v_gene: TRBV24-1
j_gene: TRBJ2-3
abundance: -
CDR3aa: ATSDLPGLAGGTDTQY

v_gene: TRBV28
j_gene: TRBJ1-2
abundance: -
CDR3aa: ASAGFGYT

v_gene: TRBV5-1
j_gene: TRBJ2-1
abundance: -
CDR3aa: ASSLAASGSSYNEQF

v_gene: TRBV6-5
j_gene: TRBJ2-1
abundance: -
CDR3aa: ASSYSSGGSFQEQF

v_gene: TRBV11-2
j_gene: TRBJ2-3
abundance: -
CDR3aa: ASSPQGVPSTDTQY

v_gene: TRBV2
j_gene: TRBJ2-5
abundance: -
CDR3aa: ASSRHLQETQY

v_gene: TRBV30
j_gene: TRBJ2-7
abundance: -
CDR3aa: AWSAGHMITIHEQY

v_gene: TRBV7-9
j_gene: TRBJ2-7
abundance: few
CDR3aa: ASSPVDSSYEQY

v_gene: TRBV13
j_gene: TRBJ1-6
abundance: -
CDR3aa: ASSWGGKGNSPLH

v_gene: TRBV5-6
j_gene: TRBJ2-5
abundance: -
CDR3aa: ASSLWPDRGLETQY

v_gene: TRBV3-1/TRBV3-2
j_gene: TRBJ1-1
abundance: -
CDR3aa: ASNRRGPNTEAF

v_gene: TRBV5-8
j_gene: TRBJ2-7
abundance: once
CDR3aa: ASTHRGPD

v_gene: TRBV4-2
j_gene: TRBJ2-1
abundance: once
CDR3aa: ASSQDSSGGNEQF

v_gene: TRBV7-9
j_gene: TRBJ1-5
abundance: few
CDR3aa: ASSLGGAGTENSNQPQH

v_gene: TRBV6-2/TRBV6-3
j_gene: TRBJ2-7
abundance: -
CDR3aa: ASSGQGAGEQY

v_gene: TRBV11-1
j_gene: TRBJ2-1
abundance: -
CDR3aa: ASSPSGDNEQF

v_gene: TRBV27
j_gene: TRBJ2-7
abundance: -
CDR3aa: ASSPGYSWGPYEQY

v_gene: TRBV5-1
j_gene: TRBJ1-1
abundance: -
CDR3aa: ASSLLSLNTEAF

v_gene: TRBV6-2/TRBV6-3
j_gene: TRBJ2-1
abundance: few
CDR3aa: ASSYSARGRSYNEQF

v_gene: TRBV10-3
j_gene: TRBJ1-1
abundance: -
CDR3aa: AISESLRGPTEAF

v_gene: TRBV28
j_gene: TRBJ1-2
abundance: -
CDR3aa: ASSSTGDGYT

v_gene: TRBV11-3
j_gene: TRBJ2-7
abundance: -
CDR3aa: ASSPSPGQSYEQY

v_gene: TRBV2
j_gene: TRBJ1-1
abundance: -
CDR3aa: ASRVTTSHAF